These 26 T cell receptor beta chains were sequenced from one sample in a study of beta chain features in type 1 diabetes. Investigators reverse transcribed all isolated RNA, so they sequenced expressed TCRB transcripts. The repertoire was sequenced with immunoSEQ multiplex PCR; TCRdb's copy has only in-frame clones and lacks some. In the table there are hundreds of thousands of clones, about an eighth of which are singletons. Study-wide points: Type 1 diabetes patients had moderately but significantly shorter TCRB CDR3s in all four CD4+ subsets.

These receptors' targets are unknown. Sequencing was carried out using naive CD4+ T cells from blood. These receptors were obtained from a man younger than 35 with type 1 diabetes.

This clone was recorded a few times. The CDR3, as DNA: TGCGCCAGCAGCCTGTTCAGGGCTGAGAACACTGAAGCTTTCTTT. Translating it yields CASSLFRAENTEAFF. The chain uses TRBV5-1 and TRBJ1-1; a weak D match, TRBD1 (5 bases). Between the trimmed V and J ends, which lost 4 bases and 1 base, there was a span of 14 bases. The CDR3 sequence is 15 residues long. Germline-derived CDR1 and CDR2 are SGHRS and YFSETQ.

The chain employs TRBV14 and TRBJ2-7; 8 nucleotides match TRBD1. The J segment lost 2 bases and the V segment lost 3 bases, leaving 12 bases of the junction unmatched. Germline loops: CDR1 SGHDN, CDR2 FVKESK. The CDR3 spans 17 residues. The CDR3 nucleotides are TGTGCCAGCAGCCACGCAGGGACAGGAACATTAACCTACGAGCAGTACTTC. Translation: CASSHAGTGTLTYEQYF.

This clone was counted a few times. The chain is built from TRBV6-5 and TRBJ2-1; TRBD2 agrees at 11 bases. This CDR3 spans 14 amino acids. After removal of 5 bases from V and 7 bases from J, the junction contained 4 bases not matched to a gene. Per the germline V gene, CDR1 is MNHEY and CDR2 is SVGAGI. Written as DNA, the CDR3 is TGTGCCAGCAGTGAACTAGCGGGGGAGAATGAGCAGTTCTTC. This codes for CASSELAGENEQFF.

This clone was counted a few times. The chain recombines TRBV6-5 with TRBJ2-5; 10 nucleotides align to TRBD1. The CDR3 consists of 14 residues. The ends lost 7 bases at V and 4 bases at J; junction bases unmatched: 6. Germline lookup yields CDR1 MNHEY and CDR2 SVGAGI. CDR3 loop: CASTRTGGSETQYF. Here the CDR3 DNA reads TGTGCCAGCACCCGGACAGGGGGTTCAGAGACCCAGTACTTC.

The rearrangement links TRBV19 to TRBJ2-5; D might be TRBD1 (6 bases). The CDR3 covers 13 residues. From germline, CDR1 is LNHDA and CDR2 SQIVND (reference sequence). Trimming stripped 7 bases from V and 2 bases from J, with 11 bases between. The CDR3 bases are TGTGCCAGTAAAAGAACAGGGCAAGAGACCCAGTACTTC. This sequence encodes CASKRTGQETQYF.

This chain connects TRBV7-8 to TRBJ1-1; TRBD1 matches at 10 bases. The CDR3 extends over 18 amino acids. Germline V gives CDR1 SGHVS, CDR2 FQNEAQ. Trimming at V came to 4 bases and at J to 1 base, leaving 12 bases not matched to a gene. This chain's CDR3 is CASSSGHGTGARNTEAFF. CDR3 nucleotides: TGTGCCAGCAGCTCTGGACACGGGACAGGGGCAAGGAACACTGAAGCTTTCTTT.

This clone appeared a few times. The J gene is TRBJ2-1, the V gene TRBV6-5, with 11 bases that match TRBD2. Per the germline V gene, CDR1 is MNHEY and CDR2 is SVGAGI. There are 15 residues in the CDR3. The V gene end was trimmed by 6 bases and the J gene end by 8 bases; junction bases not matched to a gene: 9. Here the CDR3 reads CASRGDSGGAYEQFF. CDR3 DNA: TGTGCCAGCAGAGGCGATAGCGGGGGGGCCTATGAGCAGTTCTTC.

This clone has a handful of counts. The V and J genes are TRBV7-8 and TRBJ2-7; D is unclear. V lost 1 base and J 6 bases, leaving 16 bases between the germline ends. The CDR3 extends over 15 amino acids. CDR1 is SGHVS, CDR2 FQNEAQ, per germline. CDR3 sequence: CASSLEAPGRVEQYF. The CDR3 DNA reads TGTGCCAGCAGCTTAGAGGCTCCTGGGCGTGTCGAGCAGTACTTC.

J is TRBJ1-6 and V is TRBV6-6; no firm D call. The CDR3 has 15 amino acids. Trimming took 0 bases from V and 5 from J, leaving 8 bases between them. CDR1 and CDR2 from the germline V gene are MNHNY and SVGAGI (reference sequence). The CDR3 reads CASSYSSPDNSPLHF. Written as DNA, the CDR3 is TGTGCCAGCAGTTACTCGAGTCCCGATAATTCACCCCTCCACTTT.

V and J are TRBV19 and TRBJ1-5; tentatively, D is TRBD1 (6 bases). The CDR3 length is 14 residues. V lost 3 bases and J lost 6, with 12 bases in between. Germline assignment: CDR1 LNHDA and CDR2 SQIVND (reference sequence). The CDR3, as DNA: TGTGCCAGTAGTATGGCAGGGGAGGGTCAGCCCCAGCATTTT. Amino acids: CASSMAGEGQPQHF.

The chain uses TRBV7-3 and TRBJ1-6, with a tentative D call TRBD1 (5 bases). Trimming stripped 0 bases from V and 8 bases from J, with 11 bases between. There are 15 residues in the CDR3. The V gene's germline CDR1 is SGHTA and CDR2 FQGTGA. In nucleotides, the CDR3 is TGTGCCAGCAGCTTAACCCCCCAGGGCGATTCACCCCTCCACTTT. This encodes CASSLTPQGDSPLHF. Full variable domain (missing parts from reference TRBV7-3 and TRBJ1-6): GAGVSQTPSNKVTEKGKYVELRCDPISGHTALYWYRQSLGQGPEFLIYFQGTGAADDSGLPNDRFFAVRPEGSVSTLKIQRTERGDSAVYLCASSLTPQGDSPLHFGNGTRLTVT.

The V gene is TRBV30, the J gene TRBJ1-4; perhaps TRBD1 as D (6 bases). V lost 4 bases, J lost 6 bases, and 12 bases lay in between. The CDR3 sequence is 13 residues long. Per germline, CDR1 GTSNPN and CDR2 SVGIG (reference sequence). The DNA for the CDR3 is TGTGCCTGGATGACAGGCTTGGATGAAAAACTGTTTTTT. It encodes CAWMTGLDEKLFF.

The chain carries TRBV5-6 and TRBJ1-6, with 7 bases matching TRBD1. This CDR3 contains 16 residues. In germline, CDR1 is SGHDT, CDR2 YYEEEE. The V segment lost 4 bases and the J segment 5 bases; nucleotides outside the gene matches: 9. CDR3 residues: CASSPDGGGNNSPLHF. CDR3 bases: TGTGCCAGCAGCCCGGACGGAGGGGGCAATAATTCACCCCTCCACTTT.

This clone was counted only a few times. The genes are TRBV28 and TRBJ2-1; 8 nucleotides match TRBD1. The CDR3 length is 16 residues. V gave up 6 bases and J gave up 4 bases; unmatched junction bases: 11. CDR1 and CDR2 (germline): MDHEN, SYDVKM. The CDR3 reads CASSSGRGQGYNEQFF. The CDR3 DNA follows: TGTGCCAGCAGCTCCGGCCGAGGACAGGGTTACAATGAGCAGTTCTTC.

A few counts support this clone. This chain connects TRBV7-2 to TRBJ2-7; possible D gene TRBD2, 5 bases. Trimming took off 5 bases at V and 1 base at J, with 9 bases between the two ends. The germline CDR1 and CDR2 sequences are SGHTA and FQGNSA. The CDR3 totals 13 residues. The CDR3 here is CASSRGYSYEQYF. CDR3 in DNA: TGTGCCAGCAGCCGAGGGTATTCCTACGAGCAGTACTTC. The variable domain in full, with the rest retrieved from reference TRBV7-2 and TRBJ2-7, is GAGVSQSPSNKVTEKGKDVELRCDPISGHTALYWYRQSLGQGLEFLIYFQGNSAPDKSGLPSDRFSAERTGGSVSTLTIQRTQQEDSAVYLCASSRGYSYEQYFGPGTRLTVT.

The chain couples TRBV9 to TRBJ1-1; the match to TRBD1 covers 7 bases. This CDR3 region has 13 residues. Germline V lookup: CDR1 SGDLS, CDR2 YYNGEE. Trimming cost V 7 bases and J 1 base; bases outside gene matches: 4. CDR3 bases: TGTGCCAGCGCGGGACAGACGAACACTGAAGCTTTCTTT. Its translation is CASAGQTNTEAFF. Variable domain in full (rest from reference TRBV9 and TRBJ1-1): DSGVTQTPKHLITATGQRVTLRCSPRSGDLSVYWYQQSLDQGLQFLIQYYNGEERAKGNILERFSAQQFPDLHSELNLSSLELGDSALYFCASAGQTNTEAFFGQGTRLTVV.

This rearrangement joins TRBV27 to TRBJ2-7; D assignment may be TRBD1 or TRBD2 (6 bases each). Between the trimmed V and J ends, which lost 5 bases and 0 bases, there was a span of 17 bases. This CDR3 region has 16 residues. Germline V lookup: CDR1 MNHEY, CDR2 SMNVEV (reference sequence). This CDR3 is CASSTDPGGVSYEQYF. The DNA for the CDR3 is TGTGCCAGCAGTACCGATCCCGGGGGCGTCTCCTACGAGCAGTACTTC.

The rearrangement joins TRBV4-1 to TRBJ1-1; maybe TRBD1 (6 bases). The CDR3 extends over 14 amino acids. V was pared by 2 bases and J by 2 bases, with 9 bases between. CDR1 is MGHRA and CDR2 is YSYEKL in the germline V gene. The chain's CDR3 is CASSQQGTNTEAFF. CDR3 DNA: TGCGCCAGCAGCCAACAAGGGACAAACACTGAAGCTTTCTTT.

This clone has just a few counts. The chain combines TRBV30 with TRBJ1-5; D call uncertain. The CDR3 has 12 amino acids. Trimming shortened V by 0 bases and J by 6 bases, and 6 bases separated the two germline ends. Germline lookup yields CDR1 GTSNPN and CDR2 SVGIG (reference sequence). CDR3 residues: CAWSVSGQPQHF. The CDR3 DNA reads as TGTGCCTGGAGTGTATCCGGTCAGCCCCAGCATTTT.

This clone was counted a few times. The V call is TRBV6-5, the J call TRBJ2-7; D possibly corresponds to TRBD1 (6 bases). The V and J ends lost 5 bases and 0 bases respectively, with 14 bases between them. The CDR3 runs 15 residues. From germline, CDR1 is MNHEY and CDR2 SVGAGI. The CDR3 DNA sequence: TGTGCCAGCAGTCCCGGGACAATATACTCCTACGAGCAGTACTTC. It yields the protein CASSPGTIYSYEQYF.

This clone was picked up a small number of times. V gene TRBV5-4 combines with J gene TRBJ1-1, with 9 bases that match TRBD1. Germline CDR1 and CDR2: SGHNT and YYREEE (reference sequence). V dropped 4 bases and J dropped 6; count of bases not matched to a gene: 4. The CDR3 consists of 13 residues. As DNA, the CDR3 is TGTGCCAGCAGCCGAACAGGGGGCGCTGAAGCTTTCTTT. Residues: CASSRTGGAEAFF.

The gene calls are TRBV30 and TRBJ1-1, with a possible D match to TRBD1 (5 bases). The CDR3 runs 13 residues. CDR1 is GTSNPN and CDR2 is SVGIG in the germline V gene (reference sequence). Trimming pared 4 bases from V and 13 bases from J, leaving 22 bases between. The CDR3: CAWTRGSKGVVFF. The DNA of the CDR3 is TGTGCCTGGACCCGAGGGTCCAAAGGGGTCGTTTTCTTT.

This clone has more than one count but fewer than ten. The V call is TRBV29-1, the J call TRBJ2-7, with D maybe TRBD1 (6 bases). Trimming took off 4 bases at V and 4 bases at J, with 29 bases between the two ends. The CDR3 extends over 18 amino acids. Germline CDR1 SQVTM, CDR2 ANQGSEA. The CDR3 is CSVAIGTHTQGWVYEQYF. DNA for the CDR3: TGCAGCGTTGCTATAGGAACCCACACTCAGGGGTGGGTTTACGAGCAGTACTTC.

This clone was found a few times. The rearrangement uses TRBV10-3 and TRBJ2-5; a possible D gene is TRBD1 (6 bases). CDR1 is ENHRY, CDR2 SYGVKD, per germline. CDR3 length equals 13 residues. V was pared by 6 bases and J by 9 bases, with 17 bases between. The CDR3 loop is CAIRDRSENAQYF. In DNA form, the CDR3 reads TGTGCCATCAGAGACAGGTCCGAGAATGCCCAGTACTTC.

This chain connects TRBV5-6 to TRBJ1-2; TRBD1 aligns across 9 bases. The J segment lost 7 bases and the V segment lost 4 bases, leaving 8 bases of the junction unmatched. The CDR3 sequence is 14 residues long. CDR1 and CDR2 from the germline V gene are SGHDT and YYEEEE. CDR3 protein: CASSPGQGLGGYTF. CDR3 in DNA: TGTGCCAGCAGCCCGGGACAGGGATTGGGTGGCTACACCTTC.

The V call is TRBV6-1, the J call TRBJ2-1, with a possible D match to TRBD1 (5 bases). Germline CDR1 is MNHNS and CDR2 is SASEGT. There are 13 residues in the CDR3. V was trimmed by 3 bases and J by 13 bases, leaving 16 bases between them. The DNA of the CDR3 is TGTGCCAGCAGTGATAGGGGTTTAGGGCCCCAGTTCTTC. Protein product: CASSDRGLGPQFF.